This paragraph covers one T cell receptor beta chain sequence. Its target is not known. Germline CDR1 reads MNHEY; CDR2 reads SMNVEV (reference sequence). This CDR3 has 15 amino acids. The V and J ends lost 6 bases and 6 bases respectively, with 18 bases between them. The entry originates in a study of T cells in tuberculosis. Across the study: This South African cohort compared adolescents with or without latent tuberculosis against adults with active tuberculosis. Study findings and constraints: Active tuberculosis patients had shorter CDR3-alpha; the beta difference was nonsignificant.

TCRdb's copy holds only in-frame clones and misses some; the assay was immunoSEQ multiplex PCR. The sample contains about 29,000 clones, about 92% of which appear only once. The chain has TRBV27 and TRBJ1-5; weak D call: TRBD1 (6 bases). Sequencing used PBMCs. The sequence was collected from a donor aged 10-29 years with latent tuberculosis or without tuberculosis infection. In DNA, the CDR3 is TGTGCCAGCAGCCCCGTGGGGGGGCTAAGTCAGCCCCAGCATTTT. It translates to CASSPVGGLSQPQHF.